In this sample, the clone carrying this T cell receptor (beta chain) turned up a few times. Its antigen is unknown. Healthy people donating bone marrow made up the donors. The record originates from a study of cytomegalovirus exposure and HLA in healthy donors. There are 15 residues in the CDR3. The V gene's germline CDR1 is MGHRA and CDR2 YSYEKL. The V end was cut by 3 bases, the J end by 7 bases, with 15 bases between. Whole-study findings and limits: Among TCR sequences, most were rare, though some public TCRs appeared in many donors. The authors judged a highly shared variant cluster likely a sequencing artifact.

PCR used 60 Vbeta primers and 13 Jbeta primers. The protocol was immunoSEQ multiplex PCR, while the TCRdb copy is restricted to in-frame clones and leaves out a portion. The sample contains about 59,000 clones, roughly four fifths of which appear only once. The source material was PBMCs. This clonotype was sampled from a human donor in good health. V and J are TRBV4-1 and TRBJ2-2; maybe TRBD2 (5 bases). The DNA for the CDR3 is TGCGCCAGCAGCCAGGTAGTACTAGATGTCGGGGAGCTGTTTTTT. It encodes CASSQVVLDVGELFF.